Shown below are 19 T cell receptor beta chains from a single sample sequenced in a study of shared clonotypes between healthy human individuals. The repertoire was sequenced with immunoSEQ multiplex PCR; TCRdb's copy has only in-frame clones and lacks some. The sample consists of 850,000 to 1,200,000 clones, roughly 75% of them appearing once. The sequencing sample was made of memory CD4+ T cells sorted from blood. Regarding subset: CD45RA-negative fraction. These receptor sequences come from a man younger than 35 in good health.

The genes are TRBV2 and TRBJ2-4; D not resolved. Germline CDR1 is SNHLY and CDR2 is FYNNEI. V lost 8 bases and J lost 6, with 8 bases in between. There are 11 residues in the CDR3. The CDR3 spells CASGWGNIQYF. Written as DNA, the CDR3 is TGTGCCAGCGGATGGGGAAACATTCAGTACTTC.

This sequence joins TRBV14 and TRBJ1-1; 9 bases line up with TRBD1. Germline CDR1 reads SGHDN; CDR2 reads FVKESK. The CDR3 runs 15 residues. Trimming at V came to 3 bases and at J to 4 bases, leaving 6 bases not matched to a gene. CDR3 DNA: TGTGCCAGCAGCCAGACAGGGGGTCGGAGCACTGAAGCTTTCTTT. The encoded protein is CASSQTGGRSTEAFF.

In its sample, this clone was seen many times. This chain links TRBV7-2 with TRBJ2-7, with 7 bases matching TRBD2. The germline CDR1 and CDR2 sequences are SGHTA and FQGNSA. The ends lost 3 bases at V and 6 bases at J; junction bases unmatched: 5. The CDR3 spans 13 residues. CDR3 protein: CASSLGRAFEQYF. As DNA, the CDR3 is TGTGCCAGCAGCTTGGGGAGGGCGTTCGAGCAGTACTTC.

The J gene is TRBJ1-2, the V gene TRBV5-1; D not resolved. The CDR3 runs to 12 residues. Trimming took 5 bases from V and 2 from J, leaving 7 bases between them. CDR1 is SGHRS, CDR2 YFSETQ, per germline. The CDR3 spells CASSDDNYGYTF. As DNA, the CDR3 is TGCGCCAGCAGTGACGACAACTATGGCTACACCTTC.

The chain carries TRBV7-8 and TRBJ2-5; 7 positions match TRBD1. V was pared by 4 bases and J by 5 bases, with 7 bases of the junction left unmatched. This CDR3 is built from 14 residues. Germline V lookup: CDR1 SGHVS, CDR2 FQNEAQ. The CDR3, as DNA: TGTGCCAGCAGCTCTTGGACAGGCGGGGAGACCCAGTACTTC. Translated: CASSSWTGGETQYF.

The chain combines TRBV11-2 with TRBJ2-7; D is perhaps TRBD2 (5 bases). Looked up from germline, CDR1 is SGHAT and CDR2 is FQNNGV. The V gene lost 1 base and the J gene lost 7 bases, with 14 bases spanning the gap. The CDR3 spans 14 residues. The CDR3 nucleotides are TGTGCCAGCAGCTTAGTGACCTCGGGGAGTGAGCAGTACTTC. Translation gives CASSLVTSGSEQYF.

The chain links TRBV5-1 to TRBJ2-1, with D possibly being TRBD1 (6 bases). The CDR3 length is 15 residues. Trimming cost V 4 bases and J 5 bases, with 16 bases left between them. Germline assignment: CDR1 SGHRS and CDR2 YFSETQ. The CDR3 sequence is CASSVESRDNNEQFF. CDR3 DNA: TGCGCCAGCAGCGTGGAATCCCGGGACAACAATGAGCAGTTCTTC.

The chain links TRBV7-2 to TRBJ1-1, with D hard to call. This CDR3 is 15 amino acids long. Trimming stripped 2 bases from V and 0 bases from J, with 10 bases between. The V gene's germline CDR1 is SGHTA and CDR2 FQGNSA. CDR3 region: CASSLLAQLNTEAFF. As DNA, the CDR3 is TGTGCCAGCAGCTTATTGGCACAGTTGAACACTGAAGCTTTCTTT.

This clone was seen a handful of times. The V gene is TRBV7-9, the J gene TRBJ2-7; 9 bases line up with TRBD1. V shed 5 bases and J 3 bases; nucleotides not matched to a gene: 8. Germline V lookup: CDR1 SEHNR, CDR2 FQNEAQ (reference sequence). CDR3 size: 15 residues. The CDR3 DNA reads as TGTGCCAGCAGCCCGGGACAGGGCCGCCACTACGAGCAGTACTTC. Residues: CASSPGQGRHYEQYF.

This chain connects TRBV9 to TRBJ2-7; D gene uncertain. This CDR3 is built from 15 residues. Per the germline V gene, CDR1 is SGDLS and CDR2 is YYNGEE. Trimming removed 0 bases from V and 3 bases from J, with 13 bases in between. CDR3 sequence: CASSVEDGQNYEQYF. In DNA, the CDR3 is TGTGCCAGCAGCGTAGAGGATGGTCAGAACTACGAGCAGTACTTC. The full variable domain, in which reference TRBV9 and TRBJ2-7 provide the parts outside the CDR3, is DSGVTQTPKHLITATGQRVTLRCSPRSGDLSVYWYQQSLDQGLQFLIQYYNGEERAKGNILERFSAQQFPDLHSELNLSSLELGDSALYFCASSVEDGQNYEQYFGPGTRLTVT.

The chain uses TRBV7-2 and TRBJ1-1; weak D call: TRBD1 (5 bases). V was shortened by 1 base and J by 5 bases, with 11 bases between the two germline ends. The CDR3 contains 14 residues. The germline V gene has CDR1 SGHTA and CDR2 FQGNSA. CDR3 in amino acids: CASSLGGRGTEAFF. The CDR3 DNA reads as TGTGCCAGCAGCTTAGGGGGCCGGGGTACTGAAGCTTTCTTT.

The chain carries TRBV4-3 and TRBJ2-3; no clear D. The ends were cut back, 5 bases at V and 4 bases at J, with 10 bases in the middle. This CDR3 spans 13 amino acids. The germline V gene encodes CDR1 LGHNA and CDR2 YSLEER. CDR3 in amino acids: CASSDRFADTQYF. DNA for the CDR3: TGCGCCAGCAGCGATAGGTTTGCAGATACGCAGTATTTT.

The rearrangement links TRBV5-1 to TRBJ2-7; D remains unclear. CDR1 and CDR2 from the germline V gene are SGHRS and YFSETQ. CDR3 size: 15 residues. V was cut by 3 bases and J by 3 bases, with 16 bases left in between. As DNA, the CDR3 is TGCGCCAGCAGCTCGGGTAGTGGGCTATACTACGAGCAGTACTTC. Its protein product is CASSSGSGLYYEQYF.

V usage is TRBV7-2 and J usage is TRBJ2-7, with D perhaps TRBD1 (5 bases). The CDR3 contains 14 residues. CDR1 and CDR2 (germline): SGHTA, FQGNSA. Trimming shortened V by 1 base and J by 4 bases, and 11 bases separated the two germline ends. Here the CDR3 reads CASSLDPGPYEQYF. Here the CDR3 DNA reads TGTGCCAGCAGCTTAGACCCAGGGCCTTACGAGCAGTACTTC. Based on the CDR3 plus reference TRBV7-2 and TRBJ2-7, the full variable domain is GAGVSQSPSNKVTEKGKDVELRCDPISGHTALYWYRQSLGQGLEFLIYFQGNSAPDKSGLPSDRFSAERTGGSVSTLTIQRTQQEDSAVYLCASSLDPGPYEQYFGPGTRLTVT.

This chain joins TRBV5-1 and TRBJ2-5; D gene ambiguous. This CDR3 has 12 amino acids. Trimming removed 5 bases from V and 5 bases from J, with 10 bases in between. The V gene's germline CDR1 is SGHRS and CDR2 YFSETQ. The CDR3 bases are TGCGCCAGCAGGGCCTCTTCGGAGACCCAGTACTTC. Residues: CASRASSETQYF.

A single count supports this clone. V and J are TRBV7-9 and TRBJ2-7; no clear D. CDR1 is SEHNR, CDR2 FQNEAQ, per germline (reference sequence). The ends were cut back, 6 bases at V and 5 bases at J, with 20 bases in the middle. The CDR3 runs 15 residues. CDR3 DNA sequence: TGTGCCAGCAGTCTAATACACGGAGTTGAGGACGAGCAGTACTTC. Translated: CASSLIHGVEDEQYF.

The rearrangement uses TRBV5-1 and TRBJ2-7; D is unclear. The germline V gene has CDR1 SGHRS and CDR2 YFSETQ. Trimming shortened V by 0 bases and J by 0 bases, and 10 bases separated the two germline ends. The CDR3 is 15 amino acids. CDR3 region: CASSLGSASSYEQYF. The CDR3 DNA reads TGCGCCAGCAGCTTGGGAAGTGCCAGCTCCTACGAGCAGTACTTC.

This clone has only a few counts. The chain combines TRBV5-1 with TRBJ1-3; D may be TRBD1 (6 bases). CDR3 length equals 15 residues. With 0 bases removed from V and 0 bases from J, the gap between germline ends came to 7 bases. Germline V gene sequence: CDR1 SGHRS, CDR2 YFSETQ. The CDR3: CASSLAGASGNTIYF. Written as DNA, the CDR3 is TGCGCCAGCAGCTTGGCGGGGGCCTCTGGAAACACCATATATTTT.

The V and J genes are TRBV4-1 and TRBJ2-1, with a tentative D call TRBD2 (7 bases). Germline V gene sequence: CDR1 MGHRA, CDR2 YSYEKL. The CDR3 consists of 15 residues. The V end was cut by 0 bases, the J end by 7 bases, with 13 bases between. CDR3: CASSQDRGLLNEQFF. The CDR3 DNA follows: TGCGCCAGCAGCCAAGACAGGGGACTATTAAATGAGCAGTTCTTC.